This TCR beta chain was sequenced during a study of control samples from healthy donors and cancer patients. Method: immunoSEQ multiplex PCR; TCRdb's copy keeps in-frame clones and lacks some. The sample has 95,000 to 100,000 clones, roughly 82% seen once; the top ten hold approximately 2%. The CDR3 is 14 amino acids. Germline values: CDR1 SGHTA, CDR2 FQGNSA. The junction had 4 bases not matched to a gene; V was cut back by 5 bases and J by 4 bases. The clonotype comes from a man aged 55-75 years in good health. Sequenced sample: blood. The chain is built from TRBV7-2 and TRBJ2-2; TRBD1 matches 7 bases. CDR3 sequence: CASSTRQGTGELFF. The CDR3 bases are TGTGCCAGCAGCACCAGACAGGGCACCGGGGAGCTGTTTTTT.